Following are 10 T cell receptor beta chains from one sample sequenced in a study of blood T cell repertoires in COVID-19. Here immunoSEQ multiplex PCR was the method, and the copy in TCRdb shows in-frame clones only, minus some. The sample includes a few hundred thousand clones, about 80% seen only once; the top ten take around 3.5%. The material sequenced was PBMCs or T cells enriched from blood (not recorded which). The receptors originated from a man between 45 and 60 years old who had recovered from COVID-19.

The CDR3 loop reads CASSSTGLNTEAFF. CDR3 bases: TGTGCCAGCAGCAGCACAGGACTGAACACTGAAGCTTTCTTT. This chain connects TRBV11-2 to TRBJ1-1; perhaps TRBD1 as D (5 bases). The CDR3 consists of 14 residues. The V gene lost 5 bases and the J gene lost 0 bases, with 10 bases spanning the gap. From germline, CDR1 is SGHAT and CDR2 FQNNGV.

The chain is built from TRBV2 and TRBJ1-5, with TRBD1 matching over 7 bases. This CDR3 spans 15 amino acids. CDR1 is SNHLY, CDR2 FYNNEI, per germline. Losses at the gene ends were 7 bases for V and 4 bases for J; bases not matched to a gene: 10. CDR3 coding DNA: TGTGCCAGCATAGGTGGTTCAGGGGGAAATCAGCCCCAGCATTTT. It specifies CASIGGSGGNQPQHF. Drawing the rest from reference TRBV2 and TRBJ1-5, the complete variable domain is EPEVTQTPSHQVTQMGQEVILRCVPISNHLYFYWYRQILGQKVEFLVSFYNNEISEKSEIFDDQFSVERPDGSNFTLKIRSTKLEDSAMYFCASIGGSGGNQPQHFGDGTRLSIL.

This chain connects TRBV9 to TRBJ2-1; the D gene is possibly TRBD1 (6 bases). Germline values: CDR1 SGDLS, CDR2 YYNGEE. Deletions cut 1 base from V and 5 bases from J, with 10 bases between. The CDR3 is 14 residues long. The CDR3 nucleotides are TGTGCCAGCAGCGTATACGGGACAAACAATGAGCAGTTCTTC. Translating gives CASSVYGTNNEQFF.

This sequence joins TRBV5-1 and TRBJ2-2; weak D call: TRBD1 (5 bases). The CDR3 length is 16 residues. The V gene's germline CDR1 is SGHRS and CDR2 YFSETQ. V dropped 0 bases and J dropped 3 bases, with 12 bases sitting between them. The CDR3 sequence is CASSLVVGLDTGELFF. The CDR3 region has the DNA TGCGCCAGCAGCTTGGTGGTGGGGCTGGACACCGGGGAGCTGTTTTTT.

This clone came up once. This chain uses TRBV11-3 with TRBJ2-1, with TRBD2 identical over 12 bases. V was clipped by 4 bases and J by 4 bases; unmatched bases: 2. Germline values: CDR1 SGHNT, CDR2 YENEEA. This CDR3 has 15 amino acids. CDR3 DNA: TGTGCCAGCAGCTCTCTAGCGGGAGGGTACAATGAGCAGTTCTTC. This encodes CASSSLAGGYNEQFF.

This chain links TRBV10-2 with TRBJ1-2; 8 bases line up with TRBD1. CDR1 is WSHSY, CDR2 SAAADI, per germline. V lost 6 bases, J lost 8 bases, and 5 bases stayed unmatched. This CDR3 region has 12 residues. This CDR3 reads CASSLTGEGYTF. The DNA for the CDR3 is TGCGCCAGCAGCCTGACAGGGGAGGGCTACACCTTC.

The chain recombines TRBV19 with TRBJ2-1; 8 nucleotides line up with TRBD2. Trimming cost V 3 bases and J 8 bases; bases outside gene matches: 6. CDR1 and CDR2 (germline): LNHDA, SQIVND (reference sequence). The CDR3 contains 14 residues. Here the CDR3 DNA reads TGTGCCAGTAGTATTCCCGGGACTAGTTATGAGCAGTTCTTC. This encodes CASSIPGTSYEQFF.

This clone was observed a single time. This chain uses TRBV30 with TRBJ1-6; a weak D match, TRBD1 (5 bases). Deletions cut 3 bases from V and 7 bases from J, with 10 bases between. Germline loops: CDR1 GTSNPN, CDR2 SVGIG (reference sequence). The CDR3 is made up of 13 amino acids. CDR3 residues: CAWRSGLNSPLHF. DNA of the CDR3: TGTGCCTGGAGGTCAGGGCTCAATTCACCCCTCCACTTT.

This clone occurred once. The rearrangement links TRBV29-1 to TRBJ2-5; 12 bases fit TRBD2. This CDR3 is 13 amino acids long. The germline gives CDR1 SQVTM, CDR2 ANQGSEA. Trimming cost V 7 bases and J 2 bases; bases outside gene matches: 2. The CDR3 loop reads CSAGLAGQETQYF. The DNA of the CDR3 is TGCAGCGCCGGACTAGCGGGGCAAGAGACCCAGTACTTC.

The chain is built from TRBV3-1 (or the pseudogene TRBV3-2) and TRBJ2-5; 7 bases align to TRBD1. Losses at the gene ends were 0 bases for V and 2 bases for J; bases not matched to a gene: 9. Germline V CDR1 and CDR2: LGHDT, YNNKEL (reference sequence). The CDR3 extends over 17 amino acids. The CDR3 spells CASSQEPTGRGQETQYF. The CDR3 DNA reads as TGTGCCAGCAGCCAAGAACCGACAGGGCGCGGGCAAGAGACCCAGTACTTC.